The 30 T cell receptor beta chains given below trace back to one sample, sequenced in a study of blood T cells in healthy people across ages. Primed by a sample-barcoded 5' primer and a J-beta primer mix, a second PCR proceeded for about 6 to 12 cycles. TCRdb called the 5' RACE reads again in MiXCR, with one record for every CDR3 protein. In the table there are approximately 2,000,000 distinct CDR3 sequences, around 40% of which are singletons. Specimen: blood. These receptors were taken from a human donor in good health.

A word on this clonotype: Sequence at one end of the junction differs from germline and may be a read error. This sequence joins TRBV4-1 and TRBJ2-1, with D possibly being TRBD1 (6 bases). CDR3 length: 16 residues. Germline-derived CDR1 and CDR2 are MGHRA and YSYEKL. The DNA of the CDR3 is TGCACCAGCAGCCATAAACAGGGAACCTCCTACAATGAGCAGTTCTTC. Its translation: CTSSHKQGTSYNEQFF.

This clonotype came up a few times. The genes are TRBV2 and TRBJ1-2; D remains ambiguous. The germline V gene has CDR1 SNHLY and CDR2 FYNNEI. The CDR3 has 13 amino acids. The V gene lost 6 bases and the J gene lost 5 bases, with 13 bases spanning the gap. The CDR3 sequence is CASSKVREYGYTF. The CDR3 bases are TGTGCCAGCAGCAAGGTCAGAGAGTATGGCTACACCTTC. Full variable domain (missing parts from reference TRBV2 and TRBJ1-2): EPEVTQTPSHQVTQMGQEVILRCVPISNHLYFYWYRQILGQKVEFLVSFYNNEISEKSEIFDDQFSVERPDGSNFTLKIRSTKLEDSAMYFCASSKVREYGYTFGSGTRLTVV.

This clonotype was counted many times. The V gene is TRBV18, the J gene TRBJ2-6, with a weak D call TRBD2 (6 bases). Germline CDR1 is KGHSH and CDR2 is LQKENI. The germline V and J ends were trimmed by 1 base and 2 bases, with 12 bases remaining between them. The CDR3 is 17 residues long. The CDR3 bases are TGTGCCAGCTCACCACGGCAGGGAGGAACTGGGGCCAACGTCCTGACTTTC. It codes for CASSPRQGGTGANVLTF.

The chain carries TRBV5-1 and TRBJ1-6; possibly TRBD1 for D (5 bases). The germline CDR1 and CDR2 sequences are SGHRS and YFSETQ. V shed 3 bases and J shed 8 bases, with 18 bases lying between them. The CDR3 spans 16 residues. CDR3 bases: TGCGCCAGCAGCTCTAACCCGGGACCGAGTTATTCACCCCTCCACTTT. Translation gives CASSSNPGPSYSPLHF.

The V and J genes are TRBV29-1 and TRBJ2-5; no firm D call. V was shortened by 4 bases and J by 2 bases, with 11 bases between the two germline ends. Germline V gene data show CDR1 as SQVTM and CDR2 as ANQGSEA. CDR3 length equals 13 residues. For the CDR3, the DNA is TGCAGCGTTGGCCCGAACCTTCAAGAGACCCAGTACTTC. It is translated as CSVGPNLQETQYF.

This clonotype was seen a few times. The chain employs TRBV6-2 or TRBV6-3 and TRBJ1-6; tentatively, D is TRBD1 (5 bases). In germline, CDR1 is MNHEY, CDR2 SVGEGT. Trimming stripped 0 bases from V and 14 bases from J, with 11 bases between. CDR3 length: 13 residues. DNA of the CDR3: TGTGCCAGCAGTTACTCGAACAGGCCGGCCCTCCACTTT. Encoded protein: CASSYSNRPALHF.

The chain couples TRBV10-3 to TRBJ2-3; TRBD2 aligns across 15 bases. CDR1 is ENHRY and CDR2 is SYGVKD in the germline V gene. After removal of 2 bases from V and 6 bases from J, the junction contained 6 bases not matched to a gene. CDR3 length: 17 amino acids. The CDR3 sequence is CAISERTSGGARDTQYF. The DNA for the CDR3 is TGTGCCATCAGTGAGCGGACTAGCGGGGGGGCAAGGGATACGCAGTATTTT.

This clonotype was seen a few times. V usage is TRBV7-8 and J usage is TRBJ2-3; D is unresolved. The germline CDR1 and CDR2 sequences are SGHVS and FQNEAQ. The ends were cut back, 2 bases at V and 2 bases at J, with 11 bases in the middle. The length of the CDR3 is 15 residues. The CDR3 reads CASSLLDGDTDTQYF. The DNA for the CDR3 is TGTGCCAGCAGCTTACTGGATGGCGACACAGATACGCAGTATTTT. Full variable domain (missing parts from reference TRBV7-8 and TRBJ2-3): GAGVSQSPRYKVAKRGQDVALRCDPISGHVSLFWYQQALGQGPEFLTYFQNEAQLDKSGLPSDRFFAERPEGSVSTLKIQRTQQEDSAVYLCASSLLDGDTDTQYFGPGTRLTVL.

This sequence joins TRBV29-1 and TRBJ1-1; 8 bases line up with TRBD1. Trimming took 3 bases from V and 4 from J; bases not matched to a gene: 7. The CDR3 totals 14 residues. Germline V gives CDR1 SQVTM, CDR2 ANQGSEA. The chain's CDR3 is CSVDQQGESTEAFF. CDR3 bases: TGCAGCGTTGACCAACAGGGGGAAAGCACTGAAGCTTTCTTT.

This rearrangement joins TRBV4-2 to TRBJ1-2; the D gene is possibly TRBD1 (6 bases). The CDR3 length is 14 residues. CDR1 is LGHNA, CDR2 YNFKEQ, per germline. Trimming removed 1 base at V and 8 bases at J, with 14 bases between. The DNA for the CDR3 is TGTGCCAGCAGCCAAGGAGGGTCAGGGGACGGCTACACCTTC. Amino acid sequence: CASSQGGSGDGYTF.

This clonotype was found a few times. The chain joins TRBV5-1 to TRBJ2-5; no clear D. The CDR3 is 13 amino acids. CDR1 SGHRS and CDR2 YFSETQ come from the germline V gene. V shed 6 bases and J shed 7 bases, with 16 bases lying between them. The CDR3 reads CASNEVADGTQYF. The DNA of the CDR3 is TGCGCCAGCAACGAAGTGGCGGATGGGACCCAGTACTTC. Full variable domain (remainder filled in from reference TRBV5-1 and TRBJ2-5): KAGVTQTPRYLIKTRGQQVTLSCSPISGHRSVSWYQQTPGQGLQFLFEYFSETQRNKGNFPGRFSGRQFSNSRSEMNVSTLELGDSALYLCASNEVADGTQYFGPGTRLLVL.

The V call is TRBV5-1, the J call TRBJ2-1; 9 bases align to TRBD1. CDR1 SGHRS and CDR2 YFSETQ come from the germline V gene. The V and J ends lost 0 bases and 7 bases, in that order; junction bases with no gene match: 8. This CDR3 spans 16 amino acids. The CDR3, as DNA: TGCGCCAGCAGCTTGGAGGTGGACAGGGGCCGTAATGAGCAGTTCTTC. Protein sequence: CASSLEVDRGRNEQFF.

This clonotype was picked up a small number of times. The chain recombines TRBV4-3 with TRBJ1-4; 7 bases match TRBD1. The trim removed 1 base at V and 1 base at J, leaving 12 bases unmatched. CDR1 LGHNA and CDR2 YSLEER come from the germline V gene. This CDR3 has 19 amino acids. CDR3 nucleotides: TGCGCCAGCAGCCAAGGGCTGAGACAGGGCTTTAAAACTAATGAAAAACTGTTTTTT. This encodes CASSQGLRQGFKTNEKLFF.

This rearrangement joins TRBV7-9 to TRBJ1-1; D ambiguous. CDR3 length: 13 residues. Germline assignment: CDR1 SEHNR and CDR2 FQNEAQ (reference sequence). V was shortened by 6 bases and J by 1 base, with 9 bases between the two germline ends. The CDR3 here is CASRPPENTEAFF. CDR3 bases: TGTGCCAGCAGACCCCCAGAGAACACTGAAGCTTTCTTT.

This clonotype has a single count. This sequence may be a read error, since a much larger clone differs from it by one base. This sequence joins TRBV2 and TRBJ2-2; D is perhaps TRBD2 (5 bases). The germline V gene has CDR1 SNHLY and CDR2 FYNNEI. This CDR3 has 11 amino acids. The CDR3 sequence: CASRGTGERFF. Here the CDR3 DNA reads TGTGCCAGCAGGGGTACCGGGGAGCGGTTTTTT.

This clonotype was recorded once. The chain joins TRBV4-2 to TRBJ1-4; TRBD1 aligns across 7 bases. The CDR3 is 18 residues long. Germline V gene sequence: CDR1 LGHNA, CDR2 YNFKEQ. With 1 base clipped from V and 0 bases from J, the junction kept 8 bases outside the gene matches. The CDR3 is CASSQVTGAGPTNEKLFF. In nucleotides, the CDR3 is TGTGCCAGCAGCCAAGTTACAGGGGCCGGTCCAACTAATGAAAAACTGTTTTTT.

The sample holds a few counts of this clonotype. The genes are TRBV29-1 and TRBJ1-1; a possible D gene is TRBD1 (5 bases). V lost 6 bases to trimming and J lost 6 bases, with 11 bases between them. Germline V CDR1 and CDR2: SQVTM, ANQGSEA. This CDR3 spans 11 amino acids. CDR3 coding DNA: TGCAGCGTCTTGACAGCGGCTGAAGCTTTCTTT. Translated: CSVLTAAEAFF.

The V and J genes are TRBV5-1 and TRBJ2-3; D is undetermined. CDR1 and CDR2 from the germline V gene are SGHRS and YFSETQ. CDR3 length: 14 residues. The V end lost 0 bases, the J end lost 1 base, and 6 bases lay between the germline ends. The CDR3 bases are TGCGCCAGCAGCTTGGAATTTCGCACAGATACGCAGTATTTT. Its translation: CASSLEFRTDTQYF.

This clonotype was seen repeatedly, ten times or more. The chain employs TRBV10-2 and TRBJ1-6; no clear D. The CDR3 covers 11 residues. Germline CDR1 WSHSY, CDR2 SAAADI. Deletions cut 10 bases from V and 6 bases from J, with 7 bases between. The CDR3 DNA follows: TGCGCCATCGGACCTAATTCACCCCTCCACTTT. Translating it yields CAIGPNSPLHF.

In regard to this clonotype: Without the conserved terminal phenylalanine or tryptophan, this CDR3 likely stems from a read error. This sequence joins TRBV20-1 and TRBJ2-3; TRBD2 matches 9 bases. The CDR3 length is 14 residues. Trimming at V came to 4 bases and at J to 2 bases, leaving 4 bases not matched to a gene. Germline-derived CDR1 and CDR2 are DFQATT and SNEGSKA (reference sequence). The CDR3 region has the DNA TGCAGTGCTAAGCGGGGGGCCCTCACAGATACGCAGTATTTG. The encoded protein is CSAKRGALTDTQYL.

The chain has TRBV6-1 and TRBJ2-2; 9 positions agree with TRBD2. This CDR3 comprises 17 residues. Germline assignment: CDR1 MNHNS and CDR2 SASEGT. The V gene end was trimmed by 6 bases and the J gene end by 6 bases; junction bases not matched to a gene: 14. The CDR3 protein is CASSPRGGRVHAGELFF. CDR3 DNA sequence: TGTGCCAGCAGCCCGCGGGGGGGAAGGGTTCATGCCGGGGAGCTGTTTTTT.

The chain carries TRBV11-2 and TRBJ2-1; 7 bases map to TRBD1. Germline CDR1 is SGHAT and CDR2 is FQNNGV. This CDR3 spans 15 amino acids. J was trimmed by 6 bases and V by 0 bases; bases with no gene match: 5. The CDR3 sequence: CASSLEGQIANEQFF. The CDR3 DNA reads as TGTGCCAGCAGCTTAGAGGGACAGATCGCCAATGAGCAGTTCTTC.

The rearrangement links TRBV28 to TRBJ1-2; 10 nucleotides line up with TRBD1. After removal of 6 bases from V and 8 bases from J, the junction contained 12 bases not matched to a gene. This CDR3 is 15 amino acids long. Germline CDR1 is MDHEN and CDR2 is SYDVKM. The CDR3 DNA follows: TGTGCCAGCAGGATAGACAGGGGGCGAGTTGGGGGCTACACCTTC. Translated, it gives CASRIDRGRVGGYTF.

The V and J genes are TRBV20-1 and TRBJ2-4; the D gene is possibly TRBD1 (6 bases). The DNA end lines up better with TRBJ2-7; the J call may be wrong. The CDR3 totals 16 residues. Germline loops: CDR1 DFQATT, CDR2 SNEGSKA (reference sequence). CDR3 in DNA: TGCAGTGCTAGAGTCCACGTACAGGGACCTAAATCCGAGCAGTACTTC. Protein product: CSARVHVQGPKSEQYF.

The DNA for the CDR3 is TGCAGCGGAGGCGACATTAACTATGGCTACACCTTC. As protein: CSGGDINYGYTF. This chain connects TRBV29-1 to TRBJ1-2; D not certain. The germline V and J ends were trimmed by 7 bases and 1 base, with 10 bases remaining between them. Germline V gene sequence: CDR1 SQVTM, CDR2 ANQGSEA. The CDR3 totals 12 residues.

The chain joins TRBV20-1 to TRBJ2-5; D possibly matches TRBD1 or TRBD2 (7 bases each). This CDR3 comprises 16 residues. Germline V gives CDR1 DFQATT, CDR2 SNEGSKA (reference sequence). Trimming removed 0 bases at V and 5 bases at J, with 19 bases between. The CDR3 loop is CSAREQGRGLQETQYF. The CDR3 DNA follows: TGCAGTGCTAGAGAACAGGGGAGGGGACTCCAGGAGACCCAGTACTTC.

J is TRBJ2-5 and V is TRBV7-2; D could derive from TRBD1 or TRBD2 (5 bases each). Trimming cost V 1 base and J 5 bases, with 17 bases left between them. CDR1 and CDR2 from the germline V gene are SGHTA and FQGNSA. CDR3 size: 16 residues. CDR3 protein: CASSLVPTGGSETQYF. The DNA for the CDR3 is TGTGCCAGCAGCTTAGTCCCAACTGGGGGTTCGGAGACCCAGTACTTC. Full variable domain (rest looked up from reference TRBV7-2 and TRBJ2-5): GAGVSQSPSNKVTEKGKDVELRCDPISGHTALYWYRQSLGQGLEFLIYFQGNSAPDKSGLPSDRFSAERTGGSVSTLTIQRTQQEDSAVYLCASSLVPTGGSETQYFGPGTRLLVL.

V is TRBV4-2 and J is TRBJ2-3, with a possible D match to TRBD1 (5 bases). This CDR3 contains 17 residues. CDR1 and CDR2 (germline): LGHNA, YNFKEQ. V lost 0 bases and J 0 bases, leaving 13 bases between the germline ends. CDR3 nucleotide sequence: TGTGCCAGCAGCCAAGAGGGGCACCCGTTAAGCACAGATACGCAGTATTTT. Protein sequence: CASSQEGHPLSTDTQYF.

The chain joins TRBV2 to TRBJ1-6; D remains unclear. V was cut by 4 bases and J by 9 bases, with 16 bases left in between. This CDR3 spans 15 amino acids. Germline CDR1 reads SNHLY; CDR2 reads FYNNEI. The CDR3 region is CASSVENEFGSPLHF. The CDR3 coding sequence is TGTGCCAGCAGTGTCGAAAATGAATTTGGTTCACCCCTCCACTTT.

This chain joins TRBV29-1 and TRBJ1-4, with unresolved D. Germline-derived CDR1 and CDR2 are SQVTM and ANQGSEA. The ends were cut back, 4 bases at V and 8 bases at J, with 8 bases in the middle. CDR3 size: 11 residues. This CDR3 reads CSVVLNEKLFF. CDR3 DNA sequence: TGCAGCGTTGTCCTTAACGAAAAACTGTTTTTT.